This TCR beta chain was obtained from a study of metastatic and nonmetastatic thyroid tumors. About the study: Peripheral blood and tumor or nodule samples from malignant and benign thyroid patients were compared.

This clone was detected many times. The CDR3 sequence is 15 residues long. The V gene lost 0 bases and the J gene lost 0 bases, with 5 bases spanning the gap. Germline V gene data show CDR1 as SGHVS and CDR2 as FQNEAQ. With MiXCR, TCRdb called clones anew from the PCR reads. The table includes about 46,000 clones, more than 20% detected once. Patients were all untreated before their thyroid surgery. This TCR was sampled from a male donor with papillary thyroid cancer or a benign thyroid nodule (not recorded which). Some clones in this sample may be carry-over from other donors' samples. Sample: blood. The chain is built from TRBV7-8 and TRBJ2-2; tentative D call: TRBD1 (5 bases). The CDR3 sequence is CASSLAGANTGELFF. DNA of the CDR3: TGTGCCAGCAGCTTAGCAGGGGCGAACACCGGGGAGCTGTTTTTT.